This passage covers 16 T cell receptor beta chains from one sample sequenced in a study of regulatory T cells in long-lasting Graves disease. HTBI primers from iRepertoire and Arm-PCR of CDR3 regions yielded the TCR beta libraries. TCRdb used MiXCR to reprocess the multiplex PCR reads, holding one entry per CDR3 protein. The table lists 350,000 to 400,000 distinct CDR3 sequences, 15% to 18% of them singletons. Time point indicated: newly diagnosed GD, antithyroid drugs for less than 3 months. RNA isolated from PBMCs was used to make the TCR library. The source was peripheral blood mononuclear cells (PBMCs), collected at new diagnosis, from a patient treated with antithyroid drugs. The receptors here all came from a female donor with Graves disease.

This clonotype was counted many times. This chain uses TRBV20-1 with TRBJ2-7; D not certain. Germline assignment: CDR1 DFQATT and CDR2 SNEGSKA (reference sequence). The ends were cut back, 2 bases at V and 3 bases at J, with 8 bases in the middle. CDR3 length: 12 residues. In DNA, the CDR3 is TGCAGTGCTAGACAAATTAGCTACGAGCAGTACTTC. It encodes CSARQISYEQYF.

This clonotype occurred many times. This sequence joins TRBV6-1 and TRBJ1-1; D remains unclear. V was cut by 5 bases and J by 6 bases, with 10 bases left in between. Germline-derived CDR1 and CDR2 are MNHNS and SASEGT. The CDR3 length is 12 residues. The DNA of the CDR3 is TGTGCCAGCAGTCCTCTCAACGCTGAAGCTTTCTTT. It codes for CASSPLNAEAFF.

The chain carries TRBV19 and TRBJ1-1; D not certain. CDR3 length: 12 amino acids. The germline CDR1 and CDR2 sequences are LNHDA and SQIVND (reference sequence). Trimming left V 7 bases short and J 9 bases short, with 15 bases between. CDR3 coding DNA: TGTGCCAGTATCGGATCCTACCTTAAAGCTTTCTTT. Translation: CASIGSYLKAFF.

This clonotype was seen repeatedly, ten times or more. Here the CDR3 DNA reads TGTGCCAGCAGCTTTTCACCGGGGAACTATGGCTACACCTTC. Translating gives CASSFSPGNYGYTF. This chain connects TRBV5-6 to TRBJ1-2, with no clear D. The CDR3 covers 14 residues. Trimming removed 2 bases from V and 2 bases from J, with 10 bases in between. Germline values: CDR1 SGHDT, CDR2 YYEEEE. Together with reference TRBV5-6 and TRBJ1-2, the CDR3 gives the full variable domain: DAGVTQSPTHLIKTRGQQVTLRCSPKSGHDTVSWYQQALGQGPQFIFQYYEEEERQRGNFPDRFSGHQFPNYSSELNVNALLLGDSALYLCASSFSPGNYGYTFGSGTRLTVV.

This clonotype was seen repeatedly, ten times or more. CDR3 sequence reads: CSARGGLHITDTQYF. The CDR3 region has the DNA TGCAGTGCTAGAGGGGGCCTTCATATCACAGATACGCAGTATTTT. The chain couples TRBV20-1 to TRBJ2-3; D perhaps matches TRBD1 (5 bases). The CDR3 sequence is 15 residues long. The V gene lost 1 base and the J gene lost 2 bases, with 13 bases spanning the gap. CDR1 and CDR2 (germline): DFQATT, SNEGSKA (reference sequence).

As concerns this clonotype: Its ends do not fully match the called genes, so a read error is possible. The CDR3 spells CASGYSAGGRTEAFF. Written as DNA, the CDR3 is TGTGCCAGCGGTTACTCGGCAGGGGGTAGGACTGAAGCTTTCTTT. The chain employs TRBV6-5 and TRBJ1-1; 7 positions match TRBD1. Per the germline V gene, CDR1 is MNHEY and CDR2 is SVGAGI. The CDR3 is 15 amino acids.

In this sample, this clonotype turned up many times. J is TRBJ1-5 and V is TRBV7-9, with D unclear. V was pared by 3 bases and J by 1 base, with 10 bases between. Germline values: CDR1 SEHNR, CDR2 FQNEAQ (reference sequence). The CDR3 totals 15 residues. This CDR3 is CASSFNGESNQPQHF. The CDR3 DNA reads as TGTGCCAGCAGCTTCAATGGAGAGAGCAATCAGCCCCAGCATTTT.

This clonotype has ten or more counts. The chain links TRBV6-1 to TRBJ1-1; D may be TRBD1 (5 bases). The germline V gene has CDR1 MNHNS and CDR2 SASEGT. The germline V and J ends were trimmed by 5 bases and 4 bases, with 23 bases remaining between them. The CDR3 totals 17 residues. The CDR3 bases are TGTGCCAGCAGTCGGGACCGCCGAAGGGGAGTCGGCACTGAAGCTTTCTTT. It is translated as CASSRDRRRGVGTEAFF.

This sequence joins TRBV29-1 and TRBJ1-1; tentatively, D is TRBD1 (5 bases). Germline CDR1 and CDR2: SQVTM and ANQGSEA. The V end lost 0 bases, the J end lost 3 bases, and 8 bases lay between the germline ends. The CDR3 totals 13 residues. The CDR3 nucleotides are TGCAGCGTTGAAGATCGACAGCACACTGAAGCTTTCTTT. This translates into CSVEDRQHTEAFF.

This chain joins TRBV19 and TRBJ2-2; 7 nucleotides match TRBD1. This CDR3 has 16 amino acids. Germline assignment: CDR1 LNHDA and CDR2 SQIVND (reference sequence). Losses at the gene ends were 4 bases for V and 0 bases for J; bases not matched to a gene: 5. The chain's CDR3 is CASSNLGTANTGELFF. CDR3 sequence (DNA): TGTGCCAGTAGTAACCTCGGGACAGCGAACACCGGGGAGCTGTTTTTT.

The rearrangement joins TRBV15 to TRBJ2-7; D call uncertain. CDR3 length: 13 residues. Germline V gene lookup returns CDR1 LNHNV and CDR2 YYDKDF (reference sequence). Trimming stripped 0 bases from V and 4 bases from J, with 7 bases between. CDR3 in DNA: TGTGCCACCAGCAGAGATTTGCGGTACGAGCAGTACTTC. Its translation is CATSRDLRYEQYF.

This rearrangement joins TRBV20-1 to TRBJ1-2; 9 bases line up with TRBD1. CDR3 size: 14 residues. V shed 1 base, J shed 4 bases, and the junction held 4 bases outside the gene matches. CDR1 and CDR2 from the germline V gene are DFQATT and SNEGSKA (reference sequence). In DNA form, the CDR3 reads TGCAGTGCTAGAGCACAGGGGGCGAGCTATGGCTACACCTTC. Its translation is CSARAQGASYGYTF.

In this sample, this clonotype turned up many times. V usage is TRBV2 and J usage is TRBJ1-2; TRBD1 aligns across 7 bases. This CDR3 has 14 amino acids. The V segment lost 6 bases and the J segment 0 bases; nucleotides outside the gene matches: 4. Looked up from germline, CDR1 is SNHLY and CDR2 is FYNNEI. In DNA, the CDR3 is TGTGCCAGCAGGTCGGGACAGTCTAACTATGGCTACACCTTC. It yields the protein CASRSGQSNYGYTF.

This clonotype was recorded at least ten times. V gene TRBV6-2 or TRBV6-3 combines with J gene TRBJ2-1, with 7 nucleotides matching TRBD1. The J segment lost 10 bases and the V segment lost 7 bases, leaving 7 bases of the junction unmatched. The germline CDR1 and CDR2 sequences are MNHEY and SVGEGT. The CDR3 sequence is 12 residues long. The CDR3 loop is CASTPGTVEQFF. DNA for the CDR3: TGTGCCAGCACCCCCGGGACAGTCGAGCAGTTCTTC.

This sequence joins TRBV12-5 and TRBJ2-1; D uncertain. V was clipped by 7 bases and J by 5 bases, with 9 bases between them. The CDR3 has 12 amino acids. Germline V lookup: CDR1 LGHNT, CDR2 FRNRAP. The CDR3 nucleotides are TGTGCTAGTGCCCCATACGACAATGAGCAGTTCTTC. It yields the protein CASAPYDNEQFF. Full variable domain (rest looked up from reference TRBV12-5 and TRBJ2-1): DARVTQTPRHKVTEMGQEVTMRCQPILGHNTVFWYRQTMMQGLELLAYFRNRAPLDDSGMPKDRFSAEMPDATLATLKIQPSEPRDSAVYFCASAPYDNEQFFGPGTRLTVL.

This clonotype was seen many times. V and J are TRBV27 and TRBJ1-2, with 10 bases fitting TRBD1. V gave up 3 bases and J gave up 6 bases; unmatched junction bases: 10. Germline loops: CDR1 MNHEY, CDR2 SMNVEV (reference sequence). The CDR3 has 16 residues. CDR3 sequence (DNA): TGTGCCAGCAGTTTCGCCGGGACAGGGGCACCCAATGGCTACACCTTC. This gives the protein CASSFAGTGAPNGYTF.